This T cell receptor beta chain came from a study of identifying expanded T cells in peripheral blood. A word on this clone: Its target is unknown.

The germline V and J ends were trimmed by 2 bases and 4 bases, with 14 bases remaining between them. The CDR3 is 15 amino acids. Germline V gene data show CDR1 as SNHLY and CDR2 as FYNNEI. During the collection period, no donor immune events like infections were recorded. Generated by immunoSEQ multiplex PCR, the TCRdb table keeps only in-frame clones and is missing some. The sample includes about 78,000 clones, 80% to 90% seen only once; the top ten take under 20%. Study findings and constraints: Over approximately two and four weeks, about 15 and 18 clones changed, versus roughly 1.1 between replicates.

Sequenced input: blood. The chain employs TRBV2 and TRBJ1-2; perhaps TRBD1 as D (6 bases). The TCR sequence derives from a person aged 18 to 75 in good health. Here the CDR3 DNA reads TGTGCCAGCAGTGAAATTGCAGGGGATATCTATGGCTACACCTTC. This codes for CASSEIAGDIYGYTF.